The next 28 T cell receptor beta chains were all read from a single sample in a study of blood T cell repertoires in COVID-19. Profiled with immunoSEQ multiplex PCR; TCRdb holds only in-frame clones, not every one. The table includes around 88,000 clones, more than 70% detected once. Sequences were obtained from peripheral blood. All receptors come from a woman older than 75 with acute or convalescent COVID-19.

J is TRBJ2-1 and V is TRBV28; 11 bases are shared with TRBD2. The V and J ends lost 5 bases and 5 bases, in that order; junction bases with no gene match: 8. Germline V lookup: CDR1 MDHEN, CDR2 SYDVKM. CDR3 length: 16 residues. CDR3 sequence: CASSPSGLAAHNEQFF. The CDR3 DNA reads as TGTGCCAGCAGTCCCTCGGGACTAGCGGCCCACAATGAGCAGTTCTTC. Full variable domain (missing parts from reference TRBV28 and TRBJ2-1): DVKVTQSSRYLVKRTGEKVFLECVQDMDHENMFWYRQDPGLGLRLIYFSYDVKMKEKGDIPEGYSVSREKKERFSLILESASTNQTSMYLCASSPSGLAAHNEQFFGPGTRLTVL.

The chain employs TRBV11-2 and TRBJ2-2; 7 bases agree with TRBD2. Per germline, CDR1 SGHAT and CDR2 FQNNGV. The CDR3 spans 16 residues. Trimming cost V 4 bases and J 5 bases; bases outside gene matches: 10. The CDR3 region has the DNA TGTGCCAGCAGCTCTAGCGGCAGACGCACTACCGGGGAGCTGTTTTTT. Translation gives CASSSSGRRTTGELFF.

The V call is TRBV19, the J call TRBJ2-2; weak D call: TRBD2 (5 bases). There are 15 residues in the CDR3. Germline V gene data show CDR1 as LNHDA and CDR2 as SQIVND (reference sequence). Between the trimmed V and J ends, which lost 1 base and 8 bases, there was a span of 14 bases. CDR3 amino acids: CASSIAGPQRGELFF. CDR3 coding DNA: TGTGCCAGTAGTATAGCGGGCCCCCAGCGGGGGGAGCTGTTTTTT.

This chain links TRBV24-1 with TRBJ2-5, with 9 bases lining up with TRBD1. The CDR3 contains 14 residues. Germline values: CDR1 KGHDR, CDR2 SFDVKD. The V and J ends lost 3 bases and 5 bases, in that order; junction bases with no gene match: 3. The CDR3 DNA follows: TGTGCCACCAGTGATCCGGGGACAGGGGAGACCCAGTACTTC. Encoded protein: CATSDPGTGETQYF.

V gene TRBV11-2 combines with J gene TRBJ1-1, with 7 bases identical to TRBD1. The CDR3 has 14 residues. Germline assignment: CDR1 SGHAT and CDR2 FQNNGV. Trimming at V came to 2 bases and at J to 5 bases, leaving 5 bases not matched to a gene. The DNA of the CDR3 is TGTGCCAGCAGCTTAAAAGGGGGCACGACTGAAGCTTTCTTT. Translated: CASSLKGGTTEAFF. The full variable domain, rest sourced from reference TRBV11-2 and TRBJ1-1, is EAGVAQSPRYKIIEKRQSVAFWCNPISGHATLYWYQQILGQGPKLLIQFQNNGVVDDSQLPKDRFSAERLKGVDSTLKIQPAKLEDSAVYLCASSLKGGTTEAFFGQGTRLTVV.

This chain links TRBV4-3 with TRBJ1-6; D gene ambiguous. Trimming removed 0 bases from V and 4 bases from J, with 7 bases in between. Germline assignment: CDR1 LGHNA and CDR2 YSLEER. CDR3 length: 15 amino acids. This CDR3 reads CASSQEYSYNSPLHF. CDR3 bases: TGCGCCAGCAGCCAAGAGTACAGTTATAATTCACCCCTCCACTTT.

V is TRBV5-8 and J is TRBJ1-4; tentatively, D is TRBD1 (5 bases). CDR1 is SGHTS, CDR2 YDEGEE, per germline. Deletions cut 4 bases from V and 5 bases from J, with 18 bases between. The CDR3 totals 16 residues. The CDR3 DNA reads TGTGCCAGCAGCCTCTCGACGATCCGGGGGAATGAAAAACTGTTTTTT. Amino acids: CASSLSTIRGNEKLFF.

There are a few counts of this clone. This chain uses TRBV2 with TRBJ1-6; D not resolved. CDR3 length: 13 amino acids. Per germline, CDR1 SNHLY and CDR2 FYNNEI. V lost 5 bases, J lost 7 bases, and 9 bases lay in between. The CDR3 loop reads CASSSRGNSPLHF. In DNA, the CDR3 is TGTGCCAGCAGTTCAAGAGGGAATTCACCCCTCCACTTT.

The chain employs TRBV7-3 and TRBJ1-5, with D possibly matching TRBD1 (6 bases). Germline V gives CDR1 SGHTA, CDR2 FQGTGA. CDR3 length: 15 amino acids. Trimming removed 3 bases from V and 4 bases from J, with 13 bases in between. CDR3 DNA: TGTGCCAGCAGCTTGTCAGGGGCAGGGAATCAGCCCCAGCATTTT. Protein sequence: CASSLSGAGNQPQHF.

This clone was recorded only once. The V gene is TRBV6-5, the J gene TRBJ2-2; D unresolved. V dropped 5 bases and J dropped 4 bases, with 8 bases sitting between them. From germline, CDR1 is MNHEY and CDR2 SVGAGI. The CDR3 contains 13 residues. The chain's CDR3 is CASSPVSTGELFF. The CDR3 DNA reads TGTGCCAGCAGTCCTGTATCCACCGGGGAGCTGTTTTTT.

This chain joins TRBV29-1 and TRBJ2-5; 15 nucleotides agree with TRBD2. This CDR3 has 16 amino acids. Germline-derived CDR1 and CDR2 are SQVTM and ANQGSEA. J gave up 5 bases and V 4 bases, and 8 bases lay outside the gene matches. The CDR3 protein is CSVGGTSGGIVETQYF. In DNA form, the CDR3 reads TGCAGCGTTGGAGGGACTAGCGGGGGGATAGTCGAGACCCAGTACTTC.

As DNA, the CDR3 is TGTGCCAGCAGCCAAGATCTCAGGGGCTACGAGCAGTACTTC. This translates into CASSQDLRGYEQYF. This chain uses TRBV14 with TRBJ2-7; TRBD1 is a possible D gene (6 bases). CDR1 is SGHDN, CDR2 FVKESK, per germline. The CDR3 spans 14 residues. With 0 bases removed from V and 3 bases from J, the gap between germline ends came to 9 bases.

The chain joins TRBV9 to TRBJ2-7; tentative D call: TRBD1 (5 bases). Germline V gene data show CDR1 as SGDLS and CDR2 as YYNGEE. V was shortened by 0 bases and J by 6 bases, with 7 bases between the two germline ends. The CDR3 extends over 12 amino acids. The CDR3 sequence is CASSVATGEQYF. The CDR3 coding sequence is TGTGCCAGCAGCGTAGCTACAGGCGAGCAGTACTTC.

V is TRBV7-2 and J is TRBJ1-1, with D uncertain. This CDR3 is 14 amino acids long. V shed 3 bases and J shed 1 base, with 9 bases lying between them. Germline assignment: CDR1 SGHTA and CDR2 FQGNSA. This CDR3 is CASSLDRRNTEAFF. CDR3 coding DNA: TGTGCCAGCAGCTTGGATAGGAGGAACACTGAAGCTTTCTTT.

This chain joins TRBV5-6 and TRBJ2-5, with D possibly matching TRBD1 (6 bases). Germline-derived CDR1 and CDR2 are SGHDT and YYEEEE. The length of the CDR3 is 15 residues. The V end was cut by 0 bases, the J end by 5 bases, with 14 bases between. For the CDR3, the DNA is TGTGCCAGCAGCTTGGGGCCGACAGGTGGGGAGACCCAGTACTTC. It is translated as CASSLGPTGGETQYF. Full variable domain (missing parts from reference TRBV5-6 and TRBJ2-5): DAGVTQSPTHLIKTRGQQVTLRCSPKSGHDTVSWYQQALGQGPQFIFQYYEEEERQRGNFPDRFSGHQFPNYSSELNVNALLLGDSALYLCASSLGPTGGETQYFGPGTRLLVL.

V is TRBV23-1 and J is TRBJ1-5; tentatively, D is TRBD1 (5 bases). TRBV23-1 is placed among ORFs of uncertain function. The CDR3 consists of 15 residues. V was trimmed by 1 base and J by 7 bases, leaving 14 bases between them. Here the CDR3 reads CASSQWGVGGQPQHF. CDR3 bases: TGCGCCAGCAGTCAATGGGGGGTGGGGGGACAGCCCCAGCATTTT.

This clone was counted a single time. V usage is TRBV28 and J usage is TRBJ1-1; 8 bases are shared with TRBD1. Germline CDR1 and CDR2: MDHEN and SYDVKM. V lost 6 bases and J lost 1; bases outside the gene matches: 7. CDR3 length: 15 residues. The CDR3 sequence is CASSRAGTGNTEAFF. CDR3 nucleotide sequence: TGTGCCAGCAGCCGAGCCGGGACAGGGAACACTGAAGCTTTCTTT.

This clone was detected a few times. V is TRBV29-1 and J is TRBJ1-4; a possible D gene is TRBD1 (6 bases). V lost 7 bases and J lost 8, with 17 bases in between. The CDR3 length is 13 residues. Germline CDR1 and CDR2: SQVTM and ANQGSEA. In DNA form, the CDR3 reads TGCAGCGCTATGTTGGGGGACACCGAAAAACTGTTTTTT. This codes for CSAMLGDTEKLFF.

This CDR3 is CATSRAPGRGIYNEQFF. CDR3 bases: TGTGCCACCAGCAGAGCCCCGGGGAGGGGAATCTACAATGAGCAGTTCTTC. The V call is TRBV15, the J call TRBJ2-1; 7 bases align to TRBD2. This CDR3 comprises 17 residues. Germline V gene sequence: CDR1 LNHNV, CDR2 YYDKDF (reference sequence). The V segment lost 1 base and the J segment 3 bases; nucleotides outside the gene matches: 9.

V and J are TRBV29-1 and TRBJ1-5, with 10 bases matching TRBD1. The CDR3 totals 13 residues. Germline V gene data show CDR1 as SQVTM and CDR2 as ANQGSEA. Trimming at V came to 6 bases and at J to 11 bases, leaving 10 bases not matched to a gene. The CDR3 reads CSVQDRGDRAQHF. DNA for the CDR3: TGCAGCGTCCAGGACAGGGGGGATCGGGCCCAGCATTTT.

CDR3 region: CASSRSGHFGELFF. CDR3 nucleotide sequence: TGTGCCAGCAGCCGCAGTGGACATTTCGGGGAGCTGTTTTTT. The V gene is TRBV7-3, the J gene TRBJ2-2, with a possible D match to TRBD1 (5 bases). The CDR3 runs 14 residues. V was trimmed by 5 bases and J by 7 bases, leaving 14 bases between them. Germline V gene sequence: CDR1 SGHTA, CDR2 FQGTGA.

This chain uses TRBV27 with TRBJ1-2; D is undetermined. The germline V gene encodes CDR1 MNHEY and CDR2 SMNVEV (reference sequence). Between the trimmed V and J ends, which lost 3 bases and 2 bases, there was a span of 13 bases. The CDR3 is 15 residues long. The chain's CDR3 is CASSFHEGRNYGYTF. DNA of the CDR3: TGTGCCAGCAGTTTCCACGAGGGCCGAAACTATGGCTACACCTTC.

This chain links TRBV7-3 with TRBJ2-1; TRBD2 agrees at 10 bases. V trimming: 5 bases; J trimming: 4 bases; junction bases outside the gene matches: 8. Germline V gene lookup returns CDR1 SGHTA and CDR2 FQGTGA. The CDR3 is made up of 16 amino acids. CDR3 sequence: CASSPDGLAEYNEQFF. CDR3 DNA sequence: TGTGCCAGCAGCCCGGATGGACTAGCGGAGTACAATGAGCAGTTCTTC.

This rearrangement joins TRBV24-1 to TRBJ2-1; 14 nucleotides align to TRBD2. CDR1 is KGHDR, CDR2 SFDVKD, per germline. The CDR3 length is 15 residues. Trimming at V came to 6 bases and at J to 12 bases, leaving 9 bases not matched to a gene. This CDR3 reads CATSNPGLAGVVQFF. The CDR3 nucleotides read TGTGCCACCAGTAACCCGGGACTAGCGGGAGTTGTGCAGTTCTTC.

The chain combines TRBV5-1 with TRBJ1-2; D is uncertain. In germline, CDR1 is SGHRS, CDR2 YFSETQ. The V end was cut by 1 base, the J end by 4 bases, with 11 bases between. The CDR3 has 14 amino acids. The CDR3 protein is CASSLMTGSYGYTF. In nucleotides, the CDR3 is TGCGCCAGCAGCTTGATGACGGGTTCCTATGGCTACACCTTC.

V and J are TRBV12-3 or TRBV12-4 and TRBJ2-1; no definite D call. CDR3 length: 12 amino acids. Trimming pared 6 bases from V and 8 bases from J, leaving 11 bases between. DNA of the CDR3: TGTGCCAGCAGCCCCCCAGAAGATGAGCAGTTCTTC. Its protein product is CASSPPEDEQFF.

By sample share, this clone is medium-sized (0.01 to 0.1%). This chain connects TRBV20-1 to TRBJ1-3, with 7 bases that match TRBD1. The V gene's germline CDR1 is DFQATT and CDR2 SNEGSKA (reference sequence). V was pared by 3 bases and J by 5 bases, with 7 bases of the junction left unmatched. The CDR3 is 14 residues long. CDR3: CSASRQGDRNTIYF. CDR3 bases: TGCAGTGCTAGTCGCCAGGGGGATAGAAACACCATATATTTT.

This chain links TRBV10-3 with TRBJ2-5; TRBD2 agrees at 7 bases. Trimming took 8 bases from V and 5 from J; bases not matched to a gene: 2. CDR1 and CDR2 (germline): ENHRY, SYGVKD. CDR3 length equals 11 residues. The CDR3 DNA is TGTGCCATCGCCGGGGGGGAGACCCAGTACTTC. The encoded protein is CAIAGGETQYF.